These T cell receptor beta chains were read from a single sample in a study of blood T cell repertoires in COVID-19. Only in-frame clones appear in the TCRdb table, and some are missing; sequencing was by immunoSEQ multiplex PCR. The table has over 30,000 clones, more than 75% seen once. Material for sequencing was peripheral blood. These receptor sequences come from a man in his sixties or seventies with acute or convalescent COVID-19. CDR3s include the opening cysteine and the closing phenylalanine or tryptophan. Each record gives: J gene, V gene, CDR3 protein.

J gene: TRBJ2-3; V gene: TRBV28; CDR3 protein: CASAEAGGSLHKQYF
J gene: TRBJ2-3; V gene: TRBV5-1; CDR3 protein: CASSLFVLGGGSTDTQYF
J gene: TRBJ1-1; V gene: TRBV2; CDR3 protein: CASSRQGDLTEAFF
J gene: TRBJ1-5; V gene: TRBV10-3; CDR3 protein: CASGDRQGGRGNQPQHF
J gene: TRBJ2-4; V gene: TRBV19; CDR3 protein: CASSPTGSGAKNIQYF
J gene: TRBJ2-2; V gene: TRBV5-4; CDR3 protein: CASSGQGVYTGELFF
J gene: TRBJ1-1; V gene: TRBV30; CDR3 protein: CAWSVQVNTEAFF
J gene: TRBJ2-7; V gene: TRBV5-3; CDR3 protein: CARSLVREGRGAEQYF
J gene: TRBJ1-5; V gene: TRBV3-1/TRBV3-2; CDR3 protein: CASSQEPRLRGNQPQHF
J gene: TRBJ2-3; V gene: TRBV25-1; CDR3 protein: CASRPGGTDTQYF
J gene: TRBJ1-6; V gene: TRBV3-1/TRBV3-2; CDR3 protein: CASSHETAPLHF
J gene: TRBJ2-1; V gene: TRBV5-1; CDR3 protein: CASSSQGVHNEQFF
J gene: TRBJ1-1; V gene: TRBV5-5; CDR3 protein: CASSLQGVNTEAFF
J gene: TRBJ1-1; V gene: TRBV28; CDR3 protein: CASTKWGRGGKTEAFF
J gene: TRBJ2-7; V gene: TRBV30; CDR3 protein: CAWSVTGGIGEQYF
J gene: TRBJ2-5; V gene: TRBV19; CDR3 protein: CASGRPGVGETQYF
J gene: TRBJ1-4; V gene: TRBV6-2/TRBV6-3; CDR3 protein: CASSSTNEKLFF
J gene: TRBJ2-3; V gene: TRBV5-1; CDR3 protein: CASSLAGSGTDTQYF
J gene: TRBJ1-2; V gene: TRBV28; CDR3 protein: CASSLSDRASYGYTF
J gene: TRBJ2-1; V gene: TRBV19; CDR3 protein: CASSVMENTAYNEQFF
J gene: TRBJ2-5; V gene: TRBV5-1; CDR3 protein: CASSWSSGGMETQYF
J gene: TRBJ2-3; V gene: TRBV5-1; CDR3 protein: CASSPGEPADTQYF
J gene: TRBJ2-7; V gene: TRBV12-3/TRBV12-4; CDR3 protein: CASSFSPSSEQYF
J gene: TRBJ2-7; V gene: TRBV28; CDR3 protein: CASSLGPGTGLYEQYF
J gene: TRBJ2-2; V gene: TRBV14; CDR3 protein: CASSPGQGGTGELFF
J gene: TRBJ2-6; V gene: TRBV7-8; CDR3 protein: CAAVSGANVLTF
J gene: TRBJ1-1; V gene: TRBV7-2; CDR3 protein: CASSSHTGVFTEAFF
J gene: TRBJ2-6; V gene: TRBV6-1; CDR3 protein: CASSEPGLPSGANVLTF
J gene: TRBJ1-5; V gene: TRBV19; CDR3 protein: CASSVDRGGQPQHF
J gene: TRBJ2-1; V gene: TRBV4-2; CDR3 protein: CASSPEAGSYNEQFF
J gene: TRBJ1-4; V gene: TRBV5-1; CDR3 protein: CASSSSPTGVDEKLFF
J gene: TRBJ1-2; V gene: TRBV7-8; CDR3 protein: CASSLAGGYSNYGYTF
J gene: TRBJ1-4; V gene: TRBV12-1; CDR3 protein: CASSFPSPRGSATNEKLFF
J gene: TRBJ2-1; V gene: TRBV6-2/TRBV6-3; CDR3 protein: CASSSGTSAYFF
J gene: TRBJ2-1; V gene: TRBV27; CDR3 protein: CASSPRLAWGYNEQFF
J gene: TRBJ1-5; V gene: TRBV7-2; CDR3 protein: CASSYPGQFQPQHF
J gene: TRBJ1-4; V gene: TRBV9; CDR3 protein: CASSGGDSDEKLFF
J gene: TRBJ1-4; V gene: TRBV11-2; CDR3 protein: CASSLVLANEKLFF
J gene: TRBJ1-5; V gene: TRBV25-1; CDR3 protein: CASSEFGGDSNQPQHF
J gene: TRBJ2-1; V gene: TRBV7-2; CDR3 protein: CASRPTGDLVGEQFF
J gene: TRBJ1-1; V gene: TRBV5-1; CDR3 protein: CASSLRGGTEAFF
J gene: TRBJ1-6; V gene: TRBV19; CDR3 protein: CASSIQGWNSPLHF
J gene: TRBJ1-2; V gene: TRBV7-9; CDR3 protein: CASSLEQGAGGYTF
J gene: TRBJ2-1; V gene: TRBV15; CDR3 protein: CATSRDQRSEQFF
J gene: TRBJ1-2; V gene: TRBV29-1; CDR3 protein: CSVEGVGGYGYTF
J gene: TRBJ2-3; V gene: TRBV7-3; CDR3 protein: CASRITADTQYF
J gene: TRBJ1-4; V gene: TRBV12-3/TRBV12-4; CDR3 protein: CASSLAAGGKLFF
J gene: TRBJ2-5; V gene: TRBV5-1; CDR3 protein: CASSLAGGKEETQYF
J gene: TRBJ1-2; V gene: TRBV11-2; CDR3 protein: CAISGYGYTF
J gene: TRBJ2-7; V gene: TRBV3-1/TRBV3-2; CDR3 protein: CASSQMGPDEQYF
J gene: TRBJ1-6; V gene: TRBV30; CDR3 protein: CAWTVTGGISLHF
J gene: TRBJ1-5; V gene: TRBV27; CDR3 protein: CASSLFGQGEVQPQHF
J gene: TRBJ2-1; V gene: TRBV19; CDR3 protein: CASSIEASVTYNEQFF